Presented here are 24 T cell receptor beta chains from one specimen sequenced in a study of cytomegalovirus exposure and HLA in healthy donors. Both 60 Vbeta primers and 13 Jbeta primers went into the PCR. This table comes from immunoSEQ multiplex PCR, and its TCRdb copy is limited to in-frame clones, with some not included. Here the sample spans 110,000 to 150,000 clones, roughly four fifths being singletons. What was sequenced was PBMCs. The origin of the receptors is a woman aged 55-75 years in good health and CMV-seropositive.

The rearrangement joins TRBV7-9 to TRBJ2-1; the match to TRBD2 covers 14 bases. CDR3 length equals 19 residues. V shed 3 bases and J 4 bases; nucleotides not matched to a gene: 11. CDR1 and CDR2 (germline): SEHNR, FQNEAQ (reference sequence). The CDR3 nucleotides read TGTGCCAGCAGCTTGGGAGTCGGGACTAGCGGGAGTAGGTACAATGAGCAGTTCTTC. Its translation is CASSLGVGTSGSRYNEQFF.

As DNA, the CDR3 is TGTGCCAGCTCAGCGACCGCTAGCGGGAGTACTGGGGAGCTGTTTTTT. Amino acid sequence: CASSATASGSTGELFF. The chain is built from TRBV18 and TRBJ2-2; TRBD2 matches 10 bases. With 5 bases clipped from V and 8 bases from J, the junction kept 11 bases outside the gene matches. Germline loops: CDR1 KGHSH, CDR2 LQKENI. The CDR3 consists of 16 residues.

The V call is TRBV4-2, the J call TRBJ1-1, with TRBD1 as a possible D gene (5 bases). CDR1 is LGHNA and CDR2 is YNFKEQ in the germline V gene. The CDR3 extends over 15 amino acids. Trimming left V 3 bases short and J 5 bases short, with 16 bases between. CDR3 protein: CASSHPGGGVTEAFF. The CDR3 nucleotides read TGTGCCAGCAGCCATCCCGGGGGAGGGGTAACTGAAGCTTTCTTT.

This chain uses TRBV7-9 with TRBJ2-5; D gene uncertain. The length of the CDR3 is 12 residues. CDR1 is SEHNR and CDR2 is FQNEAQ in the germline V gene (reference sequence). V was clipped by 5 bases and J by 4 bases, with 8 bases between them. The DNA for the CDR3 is TGTGCCAGCAGCGTCCTTCGAGAGACCCAGTACTTC. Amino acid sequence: CASSVLRETQYF.

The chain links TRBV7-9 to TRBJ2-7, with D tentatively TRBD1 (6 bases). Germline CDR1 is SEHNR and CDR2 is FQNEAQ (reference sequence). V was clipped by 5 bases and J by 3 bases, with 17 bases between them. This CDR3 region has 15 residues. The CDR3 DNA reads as TGTGCCAGCAGCGAGGGGGTACGGGGCTACTACGAGCAGTACTTC. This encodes CASSEGVRGYYEQYF.

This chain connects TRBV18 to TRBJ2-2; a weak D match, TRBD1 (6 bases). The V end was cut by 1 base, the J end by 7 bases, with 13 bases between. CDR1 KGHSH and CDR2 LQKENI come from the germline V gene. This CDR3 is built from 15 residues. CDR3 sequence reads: CASSPLTGYGGELFF. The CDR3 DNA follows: TGTGCCAGCTCACCACTAACAGGGTACGGCGGGGAGCTGTTTTTT.

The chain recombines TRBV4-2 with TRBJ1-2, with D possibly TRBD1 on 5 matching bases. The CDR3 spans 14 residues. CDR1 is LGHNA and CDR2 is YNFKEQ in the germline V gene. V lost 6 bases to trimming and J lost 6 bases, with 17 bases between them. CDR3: CASRPLQDIHGYTF. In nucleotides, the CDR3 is TGTGCCAGCAGACCCCTACAGGACATCCATGGCTACACCTTC.

CDR3 DNA: TGTGCCTGTAAAGGGGATAAACTGTTTTTT. Residues: CACKGDKLFF. The chain recombines TRBV30 with TRBJ1-4; TRBD1 is a possible D gene (5 bases). Germline CDR1 is GTSNPN and CDR2 is SVGIG (reference sequence). V shed 6 bases and J shed 11 bases, with 10 bases lying between them. CDR3 size: 10 residues.

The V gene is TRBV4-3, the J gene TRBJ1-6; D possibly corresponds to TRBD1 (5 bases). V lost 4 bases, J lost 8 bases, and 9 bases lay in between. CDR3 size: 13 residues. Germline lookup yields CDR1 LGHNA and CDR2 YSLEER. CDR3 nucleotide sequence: TGCGCCAGCAGCCGTCGCAGGGATTCACCCCTCCACTTT. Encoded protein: CASSRRRDSPLHF.

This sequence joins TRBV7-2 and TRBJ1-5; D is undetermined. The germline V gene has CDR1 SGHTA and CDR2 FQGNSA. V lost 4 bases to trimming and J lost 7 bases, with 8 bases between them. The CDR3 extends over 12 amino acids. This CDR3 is CASSSYGQPQHF. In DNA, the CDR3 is TGTGCCAGCAGCTCGTATGGCCAGCCCCAGCATTTT.

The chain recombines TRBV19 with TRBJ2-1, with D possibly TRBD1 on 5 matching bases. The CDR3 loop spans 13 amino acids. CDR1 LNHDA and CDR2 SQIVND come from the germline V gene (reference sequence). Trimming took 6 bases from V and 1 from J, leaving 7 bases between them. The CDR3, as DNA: TGTGCCAGTAGACCAGGGTCCTACAATGAGCAGTTCTTC. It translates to CASRPGSYNEQFF.

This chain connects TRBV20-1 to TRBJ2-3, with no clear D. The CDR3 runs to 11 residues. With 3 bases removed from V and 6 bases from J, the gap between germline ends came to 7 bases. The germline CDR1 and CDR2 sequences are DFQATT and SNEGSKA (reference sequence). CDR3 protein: CSASLRDTQYF. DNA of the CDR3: TGCAGTGCTAGTCTACGGGATACGCAGTATTTT.

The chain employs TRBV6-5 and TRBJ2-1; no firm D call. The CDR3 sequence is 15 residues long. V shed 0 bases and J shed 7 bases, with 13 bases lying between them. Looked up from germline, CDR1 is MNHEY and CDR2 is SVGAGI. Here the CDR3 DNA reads TGTGCCAGCAGTTACTCTATGGCAGGCAGGAATGAGCAGTTCTTC. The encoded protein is CASSYSMAGRNEQFF.

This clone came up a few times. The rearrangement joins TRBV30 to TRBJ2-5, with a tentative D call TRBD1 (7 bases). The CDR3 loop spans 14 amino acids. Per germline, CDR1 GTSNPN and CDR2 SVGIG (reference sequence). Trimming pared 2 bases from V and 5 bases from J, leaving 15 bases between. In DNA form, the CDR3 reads TGTGCCTGGAGTAGGGGTTCAGGGGGGGAGACCCAGTACTTC. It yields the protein CAWSRGSGGETQYF.

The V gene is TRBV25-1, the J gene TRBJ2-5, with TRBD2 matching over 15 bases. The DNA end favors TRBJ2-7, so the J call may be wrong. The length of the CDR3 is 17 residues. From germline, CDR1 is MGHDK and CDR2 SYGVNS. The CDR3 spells CASSRGLAGGKPYEQYF. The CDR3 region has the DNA TGTGCCAGCAGTAGAGGACTAGCGGGAGGGAAACCCTACGAGCAGTACTTC.

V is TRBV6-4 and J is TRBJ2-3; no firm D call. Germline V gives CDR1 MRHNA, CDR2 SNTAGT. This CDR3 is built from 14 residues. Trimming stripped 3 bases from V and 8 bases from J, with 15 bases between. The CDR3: CASSEELATGTQYF. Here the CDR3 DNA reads TGTGCCAGCAGTGAGGAGCTGGCTACCGGTACGCAGTATTTT.

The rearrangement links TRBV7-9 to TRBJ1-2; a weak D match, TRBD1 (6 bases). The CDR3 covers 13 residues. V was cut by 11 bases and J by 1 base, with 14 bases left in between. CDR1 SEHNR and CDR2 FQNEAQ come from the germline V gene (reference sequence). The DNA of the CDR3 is TGTGCCGGATCTAGGGGGGGTAACTATGGCTACACCTTC. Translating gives CAGSRGGNYGYTF.

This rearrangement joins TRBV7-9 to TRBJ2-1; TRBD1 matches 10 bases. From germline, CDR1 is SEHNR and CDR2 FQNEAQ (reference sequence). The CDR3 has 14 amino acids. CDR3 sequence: CAHGGTGEDNEQFF. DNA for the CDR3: TGTGCACACGGAGGGACAGGGGAGGACAATGAGCAGTTCTTC.

CDR3: CASSPSQTYEQYF. CDR3 coding DNA: TGTGCCAGCAGCCCTAGCCAGACCTACGAGCAGTACTTC. The rearrangement uses TRBV7-2 and TRBJ2-7; D may be TRBD2 (5 bases). Germline-derived CDR1 and CDR2 are SGHTA and FQGNSA. The V gene lost 5 bases and the J gene lost 2 bases, with 10 bases spanning the gap. The CDR3 has 13 residues.

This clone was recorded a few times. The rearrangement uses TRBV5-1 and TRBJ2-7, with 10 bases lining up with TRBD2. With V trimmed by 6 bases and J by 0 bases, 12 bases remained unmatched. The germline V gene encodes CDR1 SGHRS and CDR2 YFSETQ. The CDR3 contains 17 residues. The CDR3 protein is CASTPSGLADLSYEQYF. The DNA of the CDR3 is TGCGCCAGCACCCCGAGCGGACTAGCGGACCTCTCCTACGAGCAGTACTTC.

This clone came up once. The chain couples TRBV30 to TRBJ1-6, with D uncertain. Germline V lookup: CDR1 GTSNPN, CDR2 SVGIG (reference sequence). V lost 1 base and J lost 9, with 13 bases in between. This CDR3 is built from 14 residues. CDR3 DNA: TGTGCCTGGAGTGACGGGGTCGTCGGTTCACCCCTCCACTTT. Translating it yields CAWSDGVVGSPLHF.

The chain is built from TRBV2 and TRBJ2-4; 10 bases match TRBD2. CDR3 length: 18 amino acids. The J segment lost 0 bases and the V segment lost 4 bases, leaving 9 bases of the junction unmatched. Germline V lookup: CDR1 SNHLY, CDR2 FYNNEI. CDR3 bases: TGTGCCAGCAGTGGACAGCGGGAGGGAATCCTAGCCAAAAACATTCAGTACTTC. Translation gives CASSGQREGILAKNIQYF.

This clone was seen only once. CDR3 amino acids: CATSRDMVVEETQYF. For the CDR3, the DNA is TGTGCCACCAGCAGAGATATGGTTGTAGAGGAGACCCAGTACTTC. The chain has TRBV15 and TRBJ2-5; D call uncertain. This CDR3 region has 15 residues. The V and J ends lost 0 bases and 5 bases respectively, with 13 bases between them. Germline V CDR1 and CDR2: LNHNV, YYDKDF (reference sequence).

The CDR3 loop is CAIHRDSSYEQYF. The CDR3 region has the DNA TGTGCCATACACCGGGACAGCTCCTACGAGCAGTACTTC. The chain joins TRBV10-3 to TRBJ2-7; 7 nucleotides agree with TRBD1. V gave up 9 bases and J gave up 0 bases; unmatched junction bases: 5. CDR1 and CDR2 from the germline V gene are ENHRY and SYGVKD. This CDR3 comprises 13 residues.